This T cell receptor beta chain was recorded in a study of identical twins. Study findings and constraints: Models, which agreed with sharing between unrelated individuals, nonetheless underestimated the out-of-frame TCR alpha sharing seen in monozygotic twins.

Healthy Caucasian individuals made up all the donors. From germline, CDR1 is SQVTM and CDR2 ANQGSEA. The CDR3 length is 15 residues. Unmatched junction bases numbered 7, after V lost 0 bases and J lost 3 bases. TCRdb called the 5' RACE reads again in MiXCR, with one record for every CDR3 protein. The table includes 230,000 or so distinct CDR3 sequences, approximately 8.3% detected once. At least ten counts were recorded for this clonotype. Its antigen remains unknown. This sample was also put to use in a study of yellow fever vaccine responses in identical twins.

The sequence was obtained from a woman aged 18-35 years in good health. Sequences were obtained from CD8+ T cells sorted from blood. The rearrangement links TRBV29-1 to TRBJ1-2; 7 positions agree with TRBD1. CDR3 nucleotide sequence: TGCAGCGTTGAAGATGTGTCAGGGGGAGACTATGGCTACACCTTC. Translating it yields CSVEDVSGGDYGYTF.